Here is one TCR beta chain with its context. Its specific antigen is unknown. Base qualities are not at hand, and no much larger clone is one base apart. TCRbeta CDR3 regions were amplified from genomic DNA using the immunoSEQ Assay, a bias-controlled multiplex PCR. On the study's bioinformatics: Within the assay, amplification of reference gene primers was used to estimate how many nucleated cells each sample contained. To quantify the absolute abundance of each unique TCRbeta CDR3 rearrangement, sequence reads were collapsed and filtered. For each sample, productive Simpson clonality was calculated by taking the square root of Simpson's diversity index across productive rearrangements. The immuneACCESS repertoire file appears here via TCRdb, limited to in-frame rearrangements. These files lack a portion of the clones; in checked studies, under half of the deficit traces to unresolved V genes, and the cause of the others is not known. V and J calls plus clone size are reproduced from that table; the DNA served to infer D and trimming. The sample data list 200,000 to 250,000 clones, and 80% to 90% of these were observed just once. The ten biggest clones cover about 14% of the sample.

The data are from a study of blood T cell repertoires in COVID-19 (TCRdb year 2020). As for the study more broadly: The collaborator samples originated in the United States, Italy and Spain and spanned the acute and convalescent phases of COVID-19. The material from the prospective study consisted of cDNA or gDNA derived from T cells, B-cell-depleted T cells, or PBMCs. Deeply sampled blood TCRbeta repertoires from subjects exposed to, actively infected with, or recovered from COVID-19 were included in the dataset. A freely available public database, intended as a resource for researchers studying the immune response to SARS-CoV-2, is where the repertoires were released. The samples were drawn from the first 160 participants of the ongoing ImmuneRACE study and from over 950 subjects provided by 6 global collaborators. A de-identified subject ID, COVID-19 status, age in years and sex were almost always included in the sample metadata. Where available, HLA class I and class II types were taken from metadata supplied by the sample provider and were not determined by assay-based typing. Points the paper makes about the study in general: The quantity of clinical and demographic metadata differed by source and by participant and was supplied without curation.

CDR1 MNHEY and CDR2 SMNVEV are derived from the germline V gene (reference sequence). Its CDR3 holds 15 amino acids, cysteine through phenylalanine. The kept DNA is CDR3 alone, 45 bases in frame from the first base. The V end loses 5 bases and the J end loses 6 bases, and a stretch of 16 bases separates them. Participants in the prospective study were enrolled through a virtual design, were aged about 18 to 100 years, and lived in 24 United States geographic areas. Cohort assignment in the prospective study relied on participant-reported clinical history from a screening survey and a study questionnaire. Each participant in the prospective study had whole blood, serum and a nasopharyngeal or oropharyngeal swab collected by mobile phlebotomists. Additional blood draws and questionnaires over an approximately 2-month period could optionally be provided by prospective study participants. Prospective study blood samples were shipped either frozen or at room temperature before DNA extraction.

The TCR originated in a woman between 50 and 59 years old with acute COVID-19. The material sequenced was PBMCs or T cells enriched from blood (not recorded which). Recombination joined TRBV27 with TRBJ1-4; TRBD1 could be the D gene, as 6 bases match. The base sequence is TGTGCCAGCAGTACTCAAGGGGGAGAGGATGAAAAACTGTTTTTT. Its coded protein is CASSTQGGEDEKLFF.